This TCR beta chain was recovered during a study of T cell responses to AZD1222 COVID-19 vaccine. V lost 2 bases and J lost 4, with 12 bases in between. Germline-derived CDR1 and CDR2 are SGHAT and FQNNGV. CDR3 length: 15 residues. Profiled with immunoSEQ multiplex PCR; TCRdb holds only in-frame clones, not every one. The sample holds about 180,000 clones, 85% to 95% seen once. V and J are TRBV11-2 and TRBJ1-5, with D possibly matching TRBD1 (5 bases). The starting material was peripheral blood, obtained 28 days after the second AZD1222 dose. The clonotype originates from an adult who received the AZD1222 COVID-19 vaccine. This CDR3 reads CASSLRSGTNQPQHF. CDR3 nucleotide sequence: TGTGCCAGCAGCTTAAGATCAGGGACGAATCAGCCCCAGCATTTT.